Following are 22 T cell receptor beta chains from one sample sequenced in a study of CD8+ T cells in alopecia areata. RNA extraction was followed by reverse transcription into cDNA, which acted as the sequencing template. Sequencing was performed with immunoSEQ multiplex PCR; in TCRdb, only in-frame clones are kept and a portion is missing. The sample lists 200,000 or so clones, 58% occurring once. Sample treatment: oral pan-JAK inhibitor, 5-10 mg twice daily. The sample was CD4+ T cells sorted from blood, taken at week 24, from a patient treated with tofacitinib. The origin of the receptors is a human donor with alopecia areata.

V gene TRBV5-6 combines with J gene TRBJ2-1; 7 bases fit TRBD2. With 2 bases clipped from V and 6 bases from J, the junction kept 8 bases outside the gene matches. From germline, CDR1 is SGHDT and CDR2 YYEEEE. This CDR3 region has 15 residues. The CDR3 here is CASSFSGLGSNEQFF. CDR3 nucleotides: TGTGCCAGCAGCTTCTCCGGACTAGGGAGCAATGAGCAGTTCTTC.

V gene TRBV6-5 combines with J gene TRBJ2-3; 7 bases are a match to TRBD2. Germline values: CDR1 MNHEY, CDR2 SVGAGI. The CDR3 length is 15 residues. With V trimmed by 0 bases and J by 1 base, 1 base remained unmatched. The CDR3 spells CASSYSAGGTDTQYF. CDR3 nucleotides: TGTGCCAGCAGTTACTCCGCGGGGGGCACAGATACGCAGTATTTT.

In this sample, this clone turned up a few times. V is TRBV2 and J is TRBJ1-6; D remains unclear. CDR1 is SNHLY and CDR2 is FYNNEI in the germline V gene. This CDR3 is built from 14 residues. V was cut by 2 bases and J by 6 bases, with 8 bases left in between. The CDR3 DNA follows: TGTGCCAGCAGTGAACGCAGACTTAATTCACCCCTCCACTTT. It is translated as CASSERRLNSPLHF.

This clone showed up just once. The genes are TRBV5-6 and TRBJ1-1, with TRBD1 identical over 8 bases. J gave up 6 bases and V 3 bases, and 10 bases lay outside the gene matches. The length of the CDR3 is 15 residues. Germline assignment: CDR1 SGHDT and CDR2 YYEEEE. This CDR3 is CASSSPTGGVAEAFF. The CDR3 region has the DNA TGTGCCAGCAGCTCCCCAACAGGGGGTGTAGCTGAAGCTTTCTTT.

This chain uses TRBV6-1 with TRBJ1-2, with D uncertain. V lost 2 bases, J lost 2 bases, and 12 bases lay in between. Germline lookup yields CDR1 MNHNS and CDR2 SASEGT. The CDR3 sequence is 15 residues long. CDR3 in DNA: TGTGCCAGCAGTGAAAGCCTGACCCCCAACTATGGCTACACCTTC. Encoded protein: CASSESLTPNYGYTF.

The chain uses TRBV10-3 and TRBJ1-4, with no clear D. This CDR3 comprises 13 residues. Trimming shortened V by 10 bases and J by 0 bases, and 9 bases separated the two germline ends. The V gene's germline CDR1 is ENHRY and CDR2 SYGVKD. The CDR3 loop is CATRAPTNEKLFF. The CDR3 bases are TGTGCCACCCGGGCCCCAACTAATGAAAAACTGTTTTTT.

This clone has a handful of counts. The chain is built from TRBV7-2 and TRBJ1-2; 9 positions agree with TRBD1. There are 13 residues in the CDR3. Germline trimming cut 6 bases from V and 4 bases from J; bases unmatched to any gene: 3. Germline CDR1 reads SGHTA; CDR2 reads FQGNSA. This CDR3 reads CASRTTGGYGYTF. The CDR3 bases are TGTGCCAGCAGAACGACAGGGGGCTATGGCTACACCTTC.

The V call is TRBV30, the J call TRBJ2-7; 7 bases map to TRBD2. The length of the CDR3 is 14 residues. Germline assignment: CDR1 GTSNPN and CDR2 SVGIG (reference sequence). V shed 3 bases, J shed 0 bases, and the junction held 5 bases outside the gene matches. Here the CDR3 reads CAWRELASSYEQYF. Here the CDR3 DNA reads TGTGCCTGGAGAGAACTAGCGTCCTCCTACGAGCAGTACTTC.

The chain couples TRBV18 to TRBJ2-5, with 11 bases matching TRBD1. The V segment lost 4 bases and the J segment 6 bases; nucleotides outside the gene matches: 7. The CDR3 contains 15 residues. CDR1 KGHSH and CDR2 LQKENI come from the germline V gene. The CDR3 reads CASSQTGTGGKTQYF. CDR3 DNA sequence: TGTGCCAGCTCACAGACAGGGACAGGGGGGAAGACCCAGTACTTC.

Details on this clone: This may come from a read error, since a much larger clone is one base off. The chain couples TRBV7-2 to TRBJ1-1, with D possibly matching TRBD1 (6 bases). Germline values: CDR1 SGHTA, CDR2 FQGNSA. This CDR3 region has 13 residues. V lost 6 bases and J lost 8, with 16 bases in between. The CDR3 coding sequence is TGTGCCAGCAGAACTAAGGAGGGGGAAGAAGCTTTCTTT. This gives the protein CASRTKEGEEAFF.

The V call is TRBV7-7, the J call TRBJ2-7; 10 nucleotides align to TRBD2. CDR1 SSHAT and CDR2 FNYEAQ come from the germline V gene (reference sequence). The CDR3 runs to 15 residues. The J segment lost 1 base and the V segment lost 6 bases, leaving 6 bases of the junction unmatched. The chain's CDR3 is CASRPGLAESYEQYF. For the CDR3, the DNA is TGTGCCAGCAGACCCGGACTAGCGGAATCCTACGAGCAGTACTTC.

This clone was seen a handful of times. The chain joins TRBV6-5 to TRBJ2-7; D is undetermined. Trimming took 1 base from V and 4 from J, leaving 8 bases between them. Germline assignment: CDR1 MNHEY and CDR2 SVGAGI. The CDR3 is 13 residues long. CDR3 amino acids: CASSYYKEYEQYF. The CDR3 nucleotides are TGTGCCAGCAGTTACTATAAGGAGTACGAGCAGTACTTC.

This chain joins TRBV4-1 and TRBJ2-7, with a possible D match to TRBD1 (6 bases). Trimming left V 0 bases short and J 0 bases short, with 15 bases between. Germline-derived CDR1 and CDR2 are MGHRA and YSYEKL. This CDR3 comprises 17 residues. The CDR3 here is CASSQEPSGHHSYEQYF. The CDR3, as DNA: TGCGCCAGCAGCCAAGAGCCCTCGGGACACCACTCCTACGAGCAGTACTTC.

The genes are TRBV9 and TRBJ2-5; 9 nucleotides line up with TRBD2. J was trimmed by 2 bases and V by 0 bases; bases with no gene match: 5. The CDR3 loop spans 16 amino acids. Germline V gene lookup returns CDR1 SGDLS and CDR2 YYNGEE. For the CDR3, the DNA is TGTGCCAGCAGCGTAGTGGGTAGCGGGGGACAAGAGACCCAGTACTTC. Amino acids: CASSVVGSGGQETQYF.

This clone was picked up a small number of times. V usage is TRBV28 and J usage is TRBJ1-1; TRBD1 might be the D (6 bases). The CDR3 is 15 amino acids. Per the germline V gene, CDR1 is MDHEN and CDR2 is SYDVKM. Trimming cost V 4 bases and J 1 base, with 13 bases left between them. The CDR3 DNA reads as TGTGCCAGCAGTTCCTTTTGGGGGGCGAACACTGAAGCTTTCTTT. Its protein product is CASSSFWGANTEAFF.

The gene calls are TRBV29-1 and TRBJ2-5, with no clear D. V lost 4 bases and J 3 bases, leaving 12 bases between the germline ends. Germline CDR1 reads SQVTM; CDR2 reads ANQGSEA. This CDR3 region has 13 residues. CDR3: CSVGRRLKETQYF. The CDR3 DNA follows: TGCAGCGTTGGTCGGCGGCTCAAAGAGACCCAGTACTTC.

The chain uses TRBV5-1 and TRBJ2-4, with D unclear. CDR1 is SGHRS and CDR2 is YFSETQ in the germline V gene. The V and J ends lost 0 bases and 0 bases respectively, with 4 bases between them. The CDR3 has 14 amino acids. In nucleotides, the CDR3 is TGCGCCAGCAGCTTGGGTCTAGCCAAAAACATTCAGTACTTC. Its protein is CASSLGLAKNIQYF.

The V call is TRBV7-9, the J call TRBJ1-4; D might be TRBD1 (5 bases). The germline V and J ends were trimmed by 2 bases and 5 bases, with 12 bases remaining between them. The CDR3 covers 15 residues. The germline CDR1 and CDR2 sequences are SEHNR and FQNEAQ (reference sequence). CDR3 DNA sequence: TGTGCCAGCAGCTTACTAATGTCAGGGAATGAAAAACTGTTTTTT. This encodes CASSLLMSGNEKLFF.

Note on this clone: The sample contains more than one DNA sequence encoding this CDR3. The CDR3 loop reads CASSLSGTETQYF. As DNA, the CDR3 is TGTGCCAGCAGTTTATCGGGCACGGAGACCCAGTACTTC. The rearrangement uses TRBV28 and TRBJ2-5; D unresolved. This CDR3 is 13 amino acids long. The germline gives CDR1 MDHEN, CDR2 SYDVKM. V lost 1 base, J lost 5 bases, and 8 bases lay in between. Looking up the rest from reference TRBV28 and TRBJ2-5 gives the full variable domain: DVKVTQSSRYLVKRTGEKVFLECVQDMDHENMFWYRQDPGLGLRLIYFSYDVKMKEKGDIPEGYSVSREKKERFSLILESASTNQTSMYLCASSLSGTETQYFGPGTRLLVL.

V usage is TRBV25-1 and J usage is TRBJ2-1; 8 nucleotides agree with TRBD2. The germline V gene has CDR1 MGHDK and CDR2 SYGVNS. V lost 6 bases and J lost 3; bases outside the gene matches: 7. This CDR3 has 15 residues. CDR3 coding DNA: TGTGCCAGCAGGCGTAGCGGGACTAACTACAATGAGCAGTTCTTC. It yields the protein CASRRSGTNYNEQFF.

This clone was seen only a few times. J is TRBJ2-7 and V is TRBV11-2; a possible D gene is TRBD1 (6 bases). Germline assignment: CDR1 SGHAT and CDR2 FQNNGV. Deletions cut 0 bases from V and 7 bases from J, with 10 bases between. The CDR3 is 13 amino acids. The CDR3 sequence is CASSLDRGFEQYF. Written as DNA, the CDR3 is TGTGCCAGCAGCTTAGACAGGGGTTTTGAGCAGTACTTC.

The chain uses TRBV6-5 and TRBJ1-1, with 9 bases that match TRBD1. With V trimmed by 6 bases and J by 1 base, 3 bases remained unmatched. CDR3 length: 14 amino acids. The germline V gene has CDR1 MNHEY and CDR2 SVGAGI. CDR3 residues: CASRGTGKNTEAFF. The CDR3, as DNA: TGTGCCAGCAGGGGGACAGGGAAGAACACTGAAGCTTTCTTT.